Listed here is a single T cell receptor beta chain. The data belong to a study of blood T cell repertoires in COVID-19. Study-wide background: PBMCs, B-cell-depleted T cells, or T cells were the source of the cDNA or gDNA that made up the material.

Clones were sequenced by immunoSEQ multiplex PCR, and TCRdb holds only the in-frame ones, with some missing. In the table there are around 200,000 clones, 85% to 90% of which are singletons. In terms of age and location, participants ranged from roughly 18 to 100 years and lived in 24 US areas. Cohort allocation depended upon clinical history that participants reported. All recovered Cohort 3 donors got two negative PCRs, got clearance, or saw symptom resolution. The V gene's germline CDR1 is SGDLS and CDR2 YYNGEE. CDR3 length: 17 amino acids. Losses at the gene ends were 4 bases for V and 1 base for J; bases not matched to a gene: 9.

The rearrangement joins TRBV9 to TRBJ2-2; 8 bases agree with TRBD2. The TCR originated in a man between 40 and 49 years old who had recovered from COVID-19. Sequenced material: PBMCs or T cells enriched from blood (not recorded which). DNA for the CDR3: TGTGCCAGCAGCTCCTCTTTAGCGGGAAAGAACACCGGGGAGCTGTTTTTT. This gives the protein CASSSSLAGKNTGELFF.